This entry is about one T cell receptor beta chain. This specimen belongs to a study of shared clonotypes between healthy human individuals. This CDR3 spans 14 amino acids. Germline V gene data show CDR1 as LGHNA and CDR2 as YNFKEQ. Trimming removed 2 bases from V and 0 bases from J, with 7 bases in between. Profiling relied on immunoSEQ multiplex PCR, and the TCRdb table lists in-frame clones only, not all of them. The sample has 2,500,000 or so clones; approximately 93% are singletons. The chain employs TRBV4-2 and TRBJ1-1; no firm D call. Sequencing was performed on naive CD4+ T cells from PBMCs. Subset meaning: CD45RA+ positively selected. This receptor was identified in a man between 18 and 35 years old in good health. Some clones in this sample may be carry-over from other donors' samples. The CDR3 loop is CASSQSQVNTEAFF. In DNA, the CDR3 is TGTGCCAGCAGCCAATCTCAGGTGAACACTGAAGCTTTCTTT.